The source of this T cell receptor beta chain is a study of T-cell memory formation after mild COVID-19. Findings and caveats of the study: The pre-infection memory compartment contained some responding clones, suggesting cross-reactive memory joined.

UMIs and sample barcodes were carried by the TCR alpha and TCR beta cDNA libraries that 5'RACE produced using constant-segment primers. A single record per CDR3 protein comes from TCRdb applying MiXCR to the 5' RACE reads. This sample carries 470,000 or so distinct CDR3 sequences, 15% to 25% of them seen once, and the ten largest clones take around 8%. This clonotype showed up just a few times. Its specificity is unknown. This CDR3 has 17 residues. Trimming shortened V by 4 bases and J by 0 bases, and 15 bases separated the two germline ends. Per the germline V gene, CDR1 is MNHEY and CDR2 is SMNVEV (reference sequence).

The sequence was collected from an adult woman who had mild COVID-19 (a few samples of this study predate the infection). Cell type and time point are not known. The V call is TRBV27, the J call TRBJ2-2; possibly TRBD1 or TRBD2 for D (5 bases each). What was sequenced was PBMCs or a T cell subset sorted from them (not recorded which). In DNA, the CDR3 is TGTGCCAGCAGTTCTCTGGGGGTTCTCGCGAACACCGGGGAGCTGTTTTTT. Translation: CASSSLGVLANTGELFF.